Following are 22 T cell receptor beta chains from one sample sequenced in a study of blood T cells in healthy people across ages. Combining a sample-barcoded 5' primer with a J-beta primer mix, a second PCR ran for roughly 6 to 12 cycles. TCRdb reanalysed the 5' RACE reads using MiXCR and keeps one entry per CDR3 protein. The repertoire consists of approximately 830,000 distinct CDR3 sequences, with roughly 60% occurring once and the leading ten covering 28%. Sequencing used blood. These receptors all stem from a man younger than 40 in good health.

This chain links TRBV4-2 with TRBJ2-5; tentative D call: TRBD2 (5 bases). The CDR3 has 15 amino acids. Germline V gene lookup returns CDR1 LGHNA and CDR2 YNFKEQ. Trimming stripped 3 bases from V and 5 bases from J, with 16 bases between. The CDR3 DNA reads TGTGCCAGCAGCCATACGGACTTGGCTGTGGAGACCCAGTACTTC. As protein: CASSHTDLAVETQYF.

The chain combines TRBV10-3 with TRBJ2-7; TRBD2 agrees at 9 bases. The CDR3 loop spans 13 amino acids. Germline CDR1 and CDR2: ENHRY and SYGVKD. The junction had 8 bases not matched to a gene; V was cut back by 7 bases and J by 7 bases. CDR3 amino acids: CAITAGGLEEQYF. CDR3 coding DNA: TGTGCCATCACGGCGGGGGGGCTTGAGGAGCAGTACTTC.

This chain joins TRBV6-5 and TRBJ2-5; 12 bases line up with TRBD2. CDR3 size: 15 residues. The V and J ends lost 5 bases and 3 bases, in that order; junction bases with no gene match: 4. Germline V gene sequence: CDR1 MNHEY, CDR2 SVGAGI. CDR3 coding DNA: TGTGCCAGCAGTCAGACTAGCGGGGGTAAAGAGACCCAGTACTTC. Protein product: CASSQTSGGKETQYF.

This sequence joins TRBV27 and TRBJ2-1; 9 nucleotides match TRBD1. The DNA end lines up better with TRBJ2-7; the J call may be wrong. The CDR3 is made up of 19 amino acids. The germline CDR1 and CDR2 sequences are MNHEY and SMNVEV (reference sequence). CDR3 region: CASSSDRHVDRGNSREQYF. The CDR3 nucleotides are TGTGCCAGCAGTTCCGACCGACACGTCGACAGGGGGAACTCTCGTGAGCAGTACTTC.

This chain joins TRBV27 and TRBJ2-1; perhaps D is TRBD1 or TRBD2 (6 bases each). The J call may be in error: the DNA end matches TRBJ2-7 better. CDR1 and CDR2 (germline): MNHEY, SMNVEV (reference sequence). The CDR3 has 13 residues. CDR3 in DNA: TGTGCCAGCAGTTTCCGGGGGCAACACGAGCAGTACTTC. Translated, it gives CASSFRGQHEQYF.

The CDR3 here is CASSQGLPGLATGELFF. The CDR3 coding sequence is TGTGCCAGCAGCCAAGGCTTACCGGGACTAGCGACCGGGGAGCTGTTTTTT. The gene calls are TRBV3-1 and TRBJ2-2; the match to TRBD2 covers 10 bases. The CDR3 consists of 17 residues. J was trimmed by 5 bases and V by 1 base; bases with no gene match: 7. The germline CDR1 and CDR2 sequences are LGHDT and YNNKEL (reference sequence).

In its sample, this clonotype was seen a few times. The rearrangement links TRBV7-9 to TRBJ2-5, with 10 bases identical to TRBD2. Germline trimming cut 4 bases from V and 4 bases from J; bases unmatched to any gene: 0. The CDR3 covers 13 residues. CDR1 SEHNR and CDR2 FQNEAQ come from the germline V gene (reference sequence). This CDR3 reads CASSSSGGETQYF. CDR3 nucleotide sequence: TGTGCCAGCAGCTCTAGCGGGGGAGAGACCCAGTACTTC.

CDR3 region: CASTGGADSIETQYF. In DNA form, the CDR3 reads TGTGCCAGCACCGGGGGGGCCGATTCGATAGAGACCCAGTACTTC. The rearrangement uses TRBV2 and TRBJ2-5; 8 bases fit TRBD2. The CDR3 is made up of 15 amino acids. Germline CDR1 SNHLY, CDR2 FYNNEI. The junction had 11 bases not matched to a gene; V was cut back by 7 bases and J by 4 bases.

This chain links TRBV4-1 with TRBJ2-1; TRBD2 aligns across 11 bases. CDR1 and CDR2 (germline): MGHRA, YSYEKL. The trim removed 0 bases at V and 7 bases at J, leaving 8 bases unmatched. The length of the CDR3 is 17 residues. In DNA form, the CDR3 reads TGCGCCAGCAGCCAAGACTTAGCGGGGGGGCCTCGAAATGAGCAGTTCTTC. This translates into CASSQDLAGGPRNEQFF.

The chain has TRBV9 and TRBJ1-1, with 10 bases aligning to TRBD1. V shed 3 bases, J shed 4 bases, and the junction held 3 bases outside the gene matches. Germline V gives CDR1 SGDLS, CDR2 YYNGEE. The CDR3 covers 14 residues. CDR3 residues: CASSGDRGATEAFF. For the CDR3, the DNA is TGTGCCAGCAGCGGGGACAGGGGAGCCACTGAAGCTTTCTTT. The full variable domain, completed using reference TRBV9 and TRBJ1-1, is DSGVTQTPKHLITATGQRVTLRCSPRSGDLSVYWYQQSLDQGLQFLIQYYNGEERAKGNILERFSAQQFPDLHSELNLSSLELGDSALYFCASSGDRGATEAFFGQGTRLTVV.

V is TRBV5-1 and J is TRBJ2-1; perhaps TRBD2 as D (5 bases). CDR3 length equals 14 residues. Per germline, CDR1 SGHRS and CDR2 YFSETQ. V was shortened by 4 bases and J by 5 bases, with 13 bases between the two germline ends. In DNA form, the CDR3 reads TGCGCCAGCAGCGCCTTAACAGCGGACAATGAGCAGTTCTTC. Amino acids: CASSALTADNEQFF.

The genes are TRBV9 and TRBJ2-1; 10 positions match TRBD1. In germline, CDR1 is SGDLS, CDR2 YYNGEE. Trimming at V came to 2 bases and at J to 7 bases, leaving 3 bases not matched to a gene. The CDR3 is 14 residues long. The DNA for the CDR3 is TGTGCCAGCAGCGTCGGACAGGGGGGGAATGAGCAGTTCTTC. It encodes CASSVGQGGNEQFF.

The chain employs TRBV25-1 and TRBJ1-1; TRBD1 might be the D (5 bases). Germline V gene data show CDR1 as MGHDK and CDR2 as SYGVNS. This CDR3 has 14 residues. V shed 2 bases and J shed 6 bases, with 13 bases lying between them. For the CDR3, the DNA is TGTGCCAGCAGTGAAATAAGGGGTATGGCTGAAGCTTTCTTT. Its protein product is CASSEIRGMAEAFF. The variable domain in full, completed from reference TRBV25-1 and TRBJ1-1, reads EADIYQTPRYLVIGTGKKITLECSQTMGHDKMYWYQQDPGMELHLIHYSYGVNSTEKGDLSSESTVSRIRTEHFPLTLESARPSHTSQYLCASSEIRGMAEAFFGQGTRLTVV.

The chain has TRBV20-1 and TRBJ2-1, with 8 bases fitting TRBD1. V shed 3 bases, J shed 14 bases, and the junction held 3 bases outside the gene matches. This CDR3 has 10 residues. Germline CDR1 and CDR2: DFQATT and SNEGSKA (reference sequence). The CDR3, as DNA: TGCAGTGCTAGCGGGACAGGAGAGTTCTTC. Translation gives CSASGTGEFF.

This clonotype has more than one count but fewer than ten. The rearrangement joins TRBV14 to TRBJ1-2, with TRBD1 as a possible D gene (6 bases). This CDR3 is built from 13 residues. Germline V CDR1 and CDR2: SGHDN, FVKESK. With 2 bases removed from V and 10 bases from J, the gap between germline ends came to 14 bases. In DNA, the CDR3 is TGTGCCAGCAGCCAATCTCGGGGACATTCCTACACCTTC. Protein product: CASSQSRGHSYTF.

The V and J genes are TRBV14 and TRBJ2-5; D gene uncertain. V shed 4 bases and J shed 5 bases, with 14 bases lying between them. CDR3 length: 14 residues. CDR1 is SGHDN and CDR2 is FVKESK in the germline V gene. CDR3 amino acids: CASSRDPRAETQYF. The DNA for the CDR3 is TGTGCCAGCAGCCGAGATCCACGAGCGGAGACCCAGTACTTC.

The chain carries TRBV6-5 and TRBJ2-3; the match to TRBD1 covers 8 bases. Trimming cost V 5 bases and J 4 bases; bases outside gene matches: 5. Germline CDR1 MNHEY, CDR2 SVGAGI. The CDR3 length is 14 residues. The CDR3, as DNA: TGTGCCAGCAGTACGGACAGGGCCGCAGATACGCAGTATTTT. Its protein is CASSTDRAADTQYF.

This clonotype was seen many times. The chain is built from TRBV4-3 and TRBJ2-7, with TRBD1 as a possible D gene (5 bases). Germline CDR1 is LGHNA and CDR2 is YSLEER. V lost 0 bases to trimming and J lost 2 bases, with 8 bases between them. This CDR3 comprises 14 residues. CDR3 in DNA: TGCGCCAGCAGCCAAGAAGGGGCAGCCTACGAGCAGTACTTC. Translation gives CASSQEGAAYEQYF.

CDR3 nucleotide sequence: TGTGCCAGCAGTTCCAGGGTACTTAACTATGGCTACACCTTC. This sequence encodes CASSSRVLNYGYTF. This chain connects TRBV6-6 to TRBJ1-2; D possibly corresponds to TRBD1 (5 bases). The V and J ends lost 4 bases and 1 base respectively, with 10 bases between them. In germline, CDR1 is MNHNY, CDR2 SVGAGI (reference sequence). The CDR3 runs 14 residues.

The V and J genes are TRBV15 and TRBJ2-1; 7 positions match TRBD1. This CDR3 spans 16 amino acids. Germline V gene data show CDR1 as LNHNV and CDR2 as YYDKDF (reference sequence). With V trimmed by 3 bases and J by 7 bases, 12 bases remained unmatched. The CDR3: CATSRPTGTESNEQFF. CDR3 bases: TGTGCCACCAGCAGGCCCACCGGGACAGAATCGAATGAGCAGTTCTTC. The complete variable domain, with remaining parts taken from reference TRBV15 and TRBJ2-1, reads DAMVIQNPRYQVTQFGKPVTLSCSQTLNHNVMYWYQQKSSQAPKLLFHYYDKDFNNEADTPDNFQSRRPNTSFCFLDIRSPGLGDTAMYLCATSRPTGTESNEQFFGPGTRLTVL.

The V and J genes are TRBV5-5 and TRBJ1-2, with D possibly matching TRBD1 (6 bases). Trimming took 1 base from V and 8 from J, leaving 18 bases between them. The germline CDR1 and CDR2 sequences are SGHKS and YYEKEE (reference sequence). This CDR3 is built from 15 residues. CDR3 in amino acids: CASSLWPRGGEGYTF. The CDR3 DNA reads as TGTGCCAGCAGCTTGTGGCCCAGGGGTGGTGAGGGCTACACCTTC.

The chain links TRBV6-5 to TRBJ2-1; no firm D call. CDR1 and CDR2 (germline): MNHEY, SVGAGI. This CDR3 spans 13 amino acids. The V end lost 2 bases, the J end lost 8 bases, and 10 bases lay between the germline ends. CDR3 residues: CASSYDGRYEQFF. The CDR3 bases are TGTGCCAGCAGTTACGATGGCAGGTATGAGCAGTTCTTC.